This T cell receptor beta chain was sequenced in a study of shared clonotypes between healthy human individuals. Study in general: Researchers assigned three CD4 naive, three CD4 memory, two CD8 naive and one CD8 memory plate to each donor.

Caucasian adults living in Nashville, Tennessee, provided all samples. To note about this clone: Its antigen is unidentified.

Trimming removed 1 base from V and 7 bases from J, with 14 bases in between. The CDR3 covers 14 residues. The V gene's germline CDR1 is SQVTM and CDR2 ANQGSEA. Deep was the level used in running the assay. Some clones are missing from TCRdb's copy, which holds only in-frame ones; the method was immunoSEQ multiplex PCR. The sample includes about 1.1 million clones, around 78% of them seen just once. Overall study results and limits: Clonotype sharing across donors was expected to vary with sequencing depth.

The chain has TRBV29-1 and TRBJ2-4; D might be TRBD1 or TRBD2, each matching 5 bases. This TCR was sampled from a man aged 18-30 years in good health. Some clones in this sample may be carry-over from other donors' samples. Sequenced: memory CD4+ T cells from PBMCs. Subset defined: CD45RA-negative fraction. Here the CDR3 reads CSVEAGAGGNIQYF. CDR3 in DNA: TGCAGCGTTGAAGCCGGGGCTGGTGGGAACATTCAGTACTTC.